The 31 T cell receptor beta chains below come from one sample, sequenced in a study of early T cells in non-severe SARS-CoV-2 infection. Each CDR3 protein gets one entry after TCRdb re-called the 5' RACE reads with MiXCR. Among approximately 23,000 distinct CDR3 sequences listed, 3.5% to 4.5% were seen once. Specimen: whole blood. The receptors were gathered from an adult who was a healthcare worker with PCR-confirmed SARS-CoV-2 infection or an uninfected control (not recorded which).

This clonotype appeared many times. This chain links TRBV10-1 with TRBJ2-5; TRBD2 matches at 11 bases. There are 16 residues in the CDR3. The trim removed 2 bases at V and 3 bases at J, leaving 5 bases unmatched. Germline loops: CDR1 WNHNN, CDR2 SYGVQD (reference sequence). CDR3 residues: CASSEGSGGAEETQYF. For the CDR3, the DNA is TGCGCCAGCAGTGAGGGTAGCGGGGGGGCAGAAGAGACCCAGTACTTC.

This clonotype was counted many times. The chain recombines TRBV20-1 with TRBJ2-4; 7 nucleotides line up with TRBD1. The junction had 0 bases not matched to a gene; V was cut back by 3 bases and J by 1 base. CDR3 length: 13 residues. The germline V gene has CDR1 DFQATT and CDR2 SNEGSKA (reference sequence). The CDR3 protein is CSARDRAKNIQYF. The CDR3 DNA reads as TGCAGTGCTAGGGACAGGGCCAAAAACATTCAGTACTTC.

This clonotype was counted ten times or more. The chain couples TRBV27 to TRBJ2-1; perhaps TRBD2 as D (5 bases). CDR1 MNHEY and CDR2 SMNVEV come from the germline V gene (reference sequence). Trimming shortened V by 2 bases and J by 6 bases, and 11 bases separated the two germline ends. This CDR3 is built from 14 residues. The CDR3 loop reads CASSLLGAGNEQFF. The CDR3, as DNA: TGTGCCAGCAGTTTACTGGGAGCAGGCAATGAGCAGTTCTTC.

Ten or more counts support this clonotype. The chain links TRBV29-1 to TRBJ1-2; D gene uncertain. Per the germline V gene, CDR1 is SQVTM and CDR2 is ANQGSEA. This CDR3 contains 12 residues. The V end lost 3 bases, the J end lost 5 bases, and 10 bases lay between the germline ends. CDR3 loop: CSVENMGYGYTF. Written as DNA, the CDR3 is TGCAGCGTTGAGAACATGGGGTATGGCTACACCTTC.

This clonotype was picked up many times. The chain joins TRBV20-1 to TRBJ2-1, with TRBD1 as a possible D gene (6 bases). This CDR3 comprises 15 residues. Germline-derived CDR1 and CDR2 are DFQATT and SNEGSKA (reference sequence). Trimming took 6 bases from V and 5 from J, leaving 20 bases between them. In DNA, the CDR3 is TGCAGTGCAGAGGGATTCAGGGGCAGTAACAATGAGCAGTTCTTC. This translates into CSAEGFRGSNNEQFF.

This clonotype has a count of ten or more. The chain has TRBV29-1 and TRBJ1-6, with a weak D call TRBD1 (5 bases). The germline V gene encodes CDR1 SQVTM and CDR2 ANQGSEA. V was shortened by 1 base and J by 7 bases, with 14 bases between the two germline ends. The CDR3 consists of 15 residues. The CDR3: CSVEASGGTNSPLHF. Here the CDR3 DNA reads TGCAGCGTTGAAGCGTCGGGGGGTACGAATTCACCCCTCCACTTT.

This clonotype occurred many times. The V and J genes are TRBV4-3 and TRBJ1-2, with D possibly TRBD1 on 5 matching bases. The germline gives CDR1 LGHNA, CDR2 YSLEER. There are 14 residues in the CDR3. V lost 0 bases, J lost 8 bases, and 13 bases lay in between. The CDR3 DNA sequence: TGCGCCAGCAGCCAAGAATGGGGGGGTGCGGGCTACACCTTC. It encodes CASSQEWGGAGYTF.

This clonotype was counted only a few times. This chain uses TRBV2 with TRBJ2-5; the D gene is possibly TRBD1 (5 bases). Germline values: CDR1 SNHLY, CDR2 FYNNEI. This CDR3 has 15 residues. Trimming pared 2 bases from V and 4 bases from J, leaving 14 bases between. This chain's CDR3 is CASSERRAIGETQYF. In DNA, the CDR3 is TGTGCCAGCAGTGAACGCAGGGCCATAGGAGAGACCCAGTACTTC.

Many counts were recorded for this clonotype. V and J are TRBV3-1 and TRBJ2-5; 13 bases match TRBD2. Unmatched junction bases numbered 4, after V lost 1 base and J lost 2 bases. The CDR3 loop spans 17 amino acids. Germline values: CDR1 LGHDT, CDR2 YNNKEL (reference sequence). The CDR3 DNA reads as TGTGCCAGCAGCCAAGGGACTAGCGGGGGAGCACAAGAGACCCAGTACTTC. This sequence encodes CASSQGTSGGAQETQYF.

By frequency in the sample, this clonotype is medium-sized. V and J are TRBV30 and TRBJ2-3; D is perhaps TRBD1 or TRBD2 (5 bases each). V was clipped by 0 bases and J by 9 bases, with 13 bases between them. Germline CDR1 reads GTSNPN; CDR2 reads SVGIG (reference sequence). The CDR3 is 13 amino acids. In DNA form, the CDR3 reads TGTGCCTGGAGTGTAAGGTTGAGGGACACGCAGTATTTT. It codes for CAWSVRLRDTQYF. The whole variable domain, filled in from reference TRBV30 and TRBJ2-3, reads SQTIHQWPATLVQPVGSPLSLECTVEGTSNPNLYWYRQAAGRGLQLLFYSVGIGQISSEVPQNLSASRPQDRQFILSSKKLLLSDSGFYLCAWSVRLRDTQYFGPGTRLTVL.

At least ten counts were recorded for this clonotype. The chain employs TRBV5-4 and TRBJ2-2; D unresolved. The length of the CDR3 is 17 residues. The germline gives CDR1 SGHNT, CDR2 YYREEE (reference sequence). V shed 1 base and J shed 6 bases, with 19 bases lying between them. CDR3: CASSLSGLRSIAGELFF. CDR3 nucleotide sequence: TGTGCCAGCAGCTTGTCAGGCCTCAGATCGATAGCCGGGGAGCTGTTTTTT. Variable domain in full (rest from reference TRBV5-4 and TRBJ2-2): ETGVTQSPTHLIKTRGQQVTLRCSSQSGHNTVSWYQQALGQGPQFIFQYYREEENGRGNFPPRFSGLQFPNYSSELNVNALELDDSALYLCASSLSGLRSIAGELFFGEGSRLTVL.

In its sample, this clonotype ranks as medium-sized. Here the CDR3 reads CASRAEGVSNQPQHF. CDR3 in DNA: TGTGCCAGCAGGGCAGAGGGAGTTAGCAATCAGCCCCAGCATTTT. The chain has TRBV2 and TRBJ1-5; D is undetermined. The V end lost 6 bases, the J end lost 0 bases, and 12 bases lay between the germline ends. Germline-derived CDR1 and CDR2 are SNHLY and FYNNEI. The CDR3 is 15 residues long.

This clonotype has at least ten counts. The chain joins TRBV7-2 to TRBJ2-7; TRBD2 matches 8 bases. The germline V gene has CDR1 SGHTA and CDR2 FQGNSA. J gave up 3 bases and V 5 bases, and 6 bases lay outside the gene matches. The length of the CDR3 is 14 residues. The DNA of the CDR3 is TGTGCCAGCAGCATCACCGGGGGGGGCTACGAGCAGTACTTC. This translates into CASSITGGGYEQYF.

This clonotype was observed many times. The rearrangement links TRBV9 to TRBJ2-5; no clear D. The CDR3 runs to 13 residues. Germline loops: CDR1 SGDLS, CDR2 YYNGEE. Trimming shortened V by 0 bases and J by 5 bases, and 8 bases separated the two germline ends. CDR3 amino acids: CASSVGPLETQYF. Written as DNA, the CDR3 is TGTGCCAGCAGCGTAGGTCCTTTGGAGACCCAGTACTTC.

This clonotype has a count of ten or more. J is TRBJ2-6 and V is TRBV29-1, with no clear D. The V end was cut by 7 bases, the J end by 4 bases, with 11 bases between. The V gene's germline CDR1 is SQVTM and CDR2 ANQGSEA. The length of the CDR3 is 13 residues. In DNA, the CDR3 is TGCAGCGCTGGGCTTACCGGGGCCAACGTCCTGACTTTC. This codes for CSAGLTGANVLTF. Full variable domain (outside the CDR3, taken from reference TRBV29-1 and TRBJ2-6): SAVISQKPSRDICQRGTSLTIQCQVDSQVTMMFWYRQQPGQSLTLIATANQGSEATYESGFVIDKFPISRPNLTFSTLTVSNMSPEDSSIYLCSAGLTGANVLTFGAGSRLTVL.

Ten or more counts support this clonotype. The chain carries TRBV12-3 or TRBV12-4 and TRBJ2-1; 7 positions agree with TRBD1. The V and J ends lost 5 bases and 5 bases, in that order; junction bases with no gene match: 6. This CDR3 has 14 residues. Written as DNA, the CDR3 is TGTGCCAGCAGTCCAGGGGGTTGGGACAATGAGCAGTTCTTC. Protein sequence: CASSPGGWDNEQFF.

This clonotype was observed at least ten times. This rearrangement joins TRBV29-1 to TRBJ2-5, with 13 bases identical to TRBD2. V shed 3 bases and J 4 bases; nucleotides not matched to a gene: 11. The CDR3 is made up of 17 amino acids. Germline assignment: CDR1 SQVTM and CDR2 ANQGSEA. The CDR3 here is CSVETELAGGPRETQYF. In DNA, the CDR3 is TGCAGCGTTGAGACGGAACTAGCGGGGGGGCCGCGAGAGACCCAGTACTTC. The full variable domain, its missing parts supplied by reference TRBV29-1 and TRBJ2-5, is SAVISQKPSRDICQRGTSLTIQCQVDSQVTMMFWYRQQPGQSLTLIATANQGSEATYESGFVIDKFPISRPNLTFSTLTVSNMSPEDSSIYLCSVETELAGGPRETQYFGPGTRLLVL.

At least ten counts were recorded for this clonotype. The rearrangement uses TRBV6-2 or TRBV6-3 and TRBJ2-2; tentatively, D is TRBD2 (6 bases). The CDR3 totals 15 residues. The V end was cut by 1 base, the J end by 6 bases, with 12 bases between. Germline CDR1 reads MNHEY; CDR2 reads SVGEGT. CDR3 sequence reads: CASSYYSPGAGELFF. CDR3 bases: TGTGCCAGCAGTTACTACTCTCCGGGGGCCGGGGAGCTGTTTTTT.

As concerns this clonotype: Given a much more abundant clone one base away, this may be a read error. V and J are TRBV7-6 and TRBJ2-5; D is possibly TRBD2 (5 bases). CDR3 length: 12 amino acids. Germline lookup yields CDR1 SGHVS and CDR2 FNYEAQ. CDR3 coding DNA: TGTGTCAGCAGCTTGGAGGTGGAGACCCAGTACTTC. Translating gives CVSSLEVETQYF.

This clonotype was picked up many times. The chain joins TRBV3-1 to TRBJ1-2; D possibly corresponds to TRBD1 (6 bases). V was pared by 2 bases and J by 7 bases, with 17 bases between. The CDR3 loop spans 15 amino acids. CDR1 is LGHDT and CDR2 is YNNKEL in the germline V gene (reference sequence). CDR3 sequence (DNA): TGTGCCAGCAGCCAAAGGGACACCGCTACGAGTGGCTACACCTTC. Its translation is CASSQRDTATSGYTF.

This clonotype showed up many times. The chain combines TRBV12-3 or TRBV12-4 with TRBJ2-2; D might be TRBD1 (5 bases). The CDR3 is made up of 16 amino acids. V shed 5 bases and J shed 4 bases, with 17 bases lying between them. The CDR3 loop is CASSPRQPPVTGELFF. The CDR3 DNA follows: TGTGCCAGCAGTCCAAGACAGCCCCCGGTCACCGGGGAGCTGTTTTTT.

The table lists this clonotype with many counts. The chain couples TRBV4-1 to TRBJ2-7; D possibly corresponds to TRBD2 (5 bases). Per germline, CDR1 MGHRA and CDR2 YSYEKL. V was pared by 0 bases and J by 6 bases, with 18 bases between. The CDR3 contains 16 residues. The CDR3 sequence: CASSQEGFGWLAEQYF. Written as DNA, the CDR3 is TGCGCCAGCAGCCAAGAAGGTTTCGGGTGGCTAGCCGAGCAGTACTTC.

The V call is TRBV5-1, the J call TRBJ2-1; 10 nucleotides agree with TRBD1. This CDR3 is 15 amino acids long. Germline loops: CDR1 SGHRS, CDR2 YFSETQ. The J segment lost 9 bases and the V segment lost 7 bases, leaving 13 bases of the junction unmatched. The CDR3 loop reads CASGPPGQGLREQFF. The CDR3 nucleotides read TGCGCCAGCGGTCCACCGGGACAGGGGCTTCGTGAGCAGTTCTTC.

The sample holds a few counts of this clonotype. The J gene is TRBJ2-7, the V gene TRBV7-2, with 7 bases aligning to TRBD1. Germline V gene sequence: CDR1 SGHTA, CDR2 FQGNSA. The CDR3 contains 14 residues. Trimming removed 5 bases from V and 0 bases from J; junction bases left unmatched: 4. CDR3 region: CASSRDRYSYEQYF. The CDR3 DNA reads TGTGCCAGCAGCCGGGACAGATACTCCTACGAGCAGTACTTC.

Comments on this clonotype: This sequence may be a read error, since a much larger clone differs from it by one base. The genes are TRBV3-1 and TRBJ2-1, with a possible D match to TRBD2 (6 bases). CDR3 size: 15 residues. Germline V gives CDR1 LGHDT, CDR2 YNNKEL (reference sequence). CDR3: CAGSQEWGDYNEQFF. The DNA of the CDR3 is TGTGCCGGCAGCCAAGAGTGGGGGGATTACAATGAGCAGTTCTTC.

This clonotype was seen many times. The rearrangement links TRBV7-2 to TRBJ2-5, with D possibly being TRBD2 (5 bases). Germline assignment: CDR1 SGHTA and CDR2 FQGNSA. The CDR3 spans 13 residues. V lost 5 bases, J lost 2 bases, and 9 bases lay in between. The CDR3 is CASSPGNQETQYF. The CDR3 DNA reads as TGTGCCAGCAGCCCGGGAAATCAAGAGACCCAGTACTTC.

A few counts support this clonotype. The CDR3 DNA sequence: TGTGCCAGCAGTATTAGCGGGGGGGCAACAGATACGCAGTATTTT. Its protein is CASSISGGATDTQYF. This sequence joins TRBV12-3 or TRBV12-4 and TRBJ2-3; 11 nucleotides agree with TRBD2. V was pared by 5 bases and J by 3 bases, with 4 bases of the junction left unmatched. The CDR3 contains 15 residues.

This clonotype showed up many times. V gene TRBV7-2 combines with J gene TRBJ2-3; D may be TRBD2 (6 bases). The V end was cut by 3 bases, the J end by 2 bases, with 18 bases between. The germline CDR1 and CDR2 sequences are SGHTA and FQGNSA. The CDR3 has 17 amino acids. The CDR3 sequence is CASSLGYRGASTDTQYF. CDR3 DNA sequence: TGTGCCAGCAGCTTGGGCTACCGCGGGGCCTCCACAGATACGCAGTATTTT.

This clonotype was observed many times. V is TRBV9 and J is TRBJ2-6; no clear D gene. V was trimmed by 0 bases and J by 4 bases, leaving 11 bases between them. The CDR3 runs 16 residues. Per the germline V gene, CDR1 is SGDLS and CDR2 is YYNGEE. The CDR3 is CASSVVPRYGANVLTF. The CDR3, as DNA: TGTGCCAGCAGCGTAGTTCCCCGGTACGGGGCCAACGTCCTGACTTTC.

This clonotype occurred a few times. The rearrangement links TRBV7-2 to TRBJ2-2, with a weak D call TRBD1 (6 bases). This CDR3 is 14 amino acids long. Germline assignment: CDR1 SGHTA and CDR2 FQGNSA. Trimming cost V 5 bases and J 6 bases, with 13 bases left between them. In DNA, the CDR3 is TGTGCCAGCAGCGGGCGAGGGGGATCCGGGGAGCTGTTTTTT. Residues: CASSGRGGSGELFF.

This clonotype was counted ten times or more. This sequence joins TRBV19 and TRBJ1-5, with a tentative D call TRBD1 (5 bases). V lost 4 bases, J lost 6 bases, and 16 bases lay in between. This CDR3 has 15 amino acids. CDR1 is LNHDA, CDR2 SQIVND, per germline (reference sequence). As DNA, the CDR3 is TGTGCCAGTAGTAGCGGCCAGGGCTTCACTCAGCCCCAGCATTTT. It codes for CASSSGQGFTQPQHF.